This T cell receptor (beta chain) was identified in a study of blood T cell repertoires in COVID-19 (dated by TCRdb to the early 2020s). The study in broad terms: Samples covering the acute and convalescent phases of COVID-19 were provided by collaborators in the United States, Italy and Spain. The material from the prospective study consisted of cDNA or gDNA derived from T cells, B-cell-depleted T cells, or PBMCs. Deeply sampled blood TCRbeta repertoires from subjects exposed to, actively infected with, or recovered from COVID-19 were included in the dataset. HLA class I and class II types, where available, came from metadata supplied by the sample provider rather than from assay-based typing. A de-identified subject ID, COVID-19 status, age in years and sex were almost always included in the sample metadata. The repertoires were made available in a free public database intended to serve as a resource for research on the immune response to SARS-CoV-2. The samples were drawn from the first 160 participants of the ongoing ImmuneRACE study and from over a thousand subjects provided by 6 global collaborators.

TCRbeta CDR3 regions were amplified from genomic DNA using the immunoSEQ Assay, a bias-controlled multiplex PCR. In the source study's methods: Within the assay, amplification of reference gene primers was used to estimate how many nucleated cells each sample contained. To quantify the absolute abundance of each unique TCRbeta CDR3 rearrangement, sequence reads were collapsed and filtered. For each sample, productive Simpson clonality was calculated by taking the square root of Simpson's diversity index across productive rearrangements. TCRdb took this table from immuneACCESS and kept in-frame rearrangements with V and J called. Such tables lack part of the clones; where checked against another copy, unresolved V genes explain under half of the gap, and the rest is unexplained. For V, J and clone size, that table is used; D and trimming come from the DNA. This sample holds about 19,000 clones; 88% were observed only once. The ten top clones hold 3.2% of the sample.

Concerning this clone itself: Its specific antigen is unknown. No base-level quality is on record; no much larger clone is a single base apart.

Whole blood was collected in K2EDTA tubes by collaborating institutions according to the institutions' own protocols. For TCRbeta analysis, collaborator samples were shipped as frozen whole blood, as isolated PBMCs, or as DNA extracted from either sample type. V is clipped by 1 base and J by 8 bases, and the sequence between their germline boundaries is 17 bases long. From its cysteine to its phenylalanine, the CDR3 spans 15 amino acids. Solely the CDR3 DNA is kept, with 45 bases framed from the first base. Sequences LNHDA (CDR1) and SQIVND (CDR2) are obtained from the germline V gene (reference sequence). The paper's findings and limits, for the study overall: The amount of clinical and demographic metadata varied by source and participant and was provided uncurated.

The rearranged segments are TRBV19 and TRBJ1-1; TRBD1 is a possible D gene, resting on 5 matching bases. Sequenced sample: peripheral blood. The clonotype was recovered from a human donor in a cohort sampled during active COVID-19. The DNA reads TGTGCCAGTAGTATAGTGGGGCAGGGAAGTTTGGAAGCTTTCTTT. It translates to CASSIVGQGSLEAFF.